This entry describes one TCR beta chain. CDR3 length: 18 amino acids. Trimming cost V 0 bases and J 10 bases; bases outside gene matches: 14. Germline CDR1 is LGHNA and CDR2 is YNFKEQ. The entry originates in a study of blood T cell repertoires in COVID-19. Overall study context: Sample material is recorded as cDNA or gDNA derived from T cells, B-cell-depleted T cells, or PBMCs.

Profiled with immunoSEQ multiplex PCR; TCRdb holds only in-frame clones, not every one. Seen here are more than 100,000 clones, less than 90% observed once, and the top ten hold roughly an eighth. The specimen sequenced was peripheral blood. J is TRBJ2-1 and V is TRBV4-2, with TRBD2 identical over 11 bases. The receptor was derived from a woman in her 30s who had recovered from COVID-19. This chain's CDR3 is CASSQEQNPSTSGIEQFF. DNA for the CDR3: TGTGCCAGCAGCCAAGAGCAAAACCCTTCGACTAGCGGGATCGAGCAGTTCTTC.